These 21 T cell receptor beta chains originate from one sample sequenced in a study of T cell repertoires in cytomegalovirus infection. No antigen is known for these receptors. A single record per CDR3 protein comes from TCRdb applying MiXCR to the reads. The sample records about 220,000 distinct CDR3 sequences, about 39% being singletons. The material was CD8+ T cells from cultured PBMCs, obtained from culture after CMV antigen stimulation. Every receptor here comes from a human donor in good health (CMV status not recorded). Some clones in this sample may be carry-over from other donors' samples.

There are a few counts of this clonotype. V gene TRBV28 combines with J gene TRBJ2-1; 10 nucleotides match TRBD1. The V and J ends lost 2 bases and 8 bases, in that order; junction bases with no gene match: 3. Germline loops: CDR1 MDHEN, CDR2 SYDVKM. There are 14 residues in the CDR3. CDR3 sequence (DNA): TGTGCCAGCAGTTTAGTTGGACAGGGGGATGAGCAGTTCTTC. It encodes CASSLVGQGDEQFF.

V and J are TRBV10-3 and TRBJ1-5; 8 bases line up with TRBD1. The CDR3 covers 15 residues. Germline V gives CDR1 ENHRY, CDR2 SYGVKD. The ends lost 2 bases at V and 6 bases at J; junction bases unmatched: 6. The CDR3 here is CAISEGQGIIQPQHF. As DNA, the CDR3 is TGTGCCATCAGTGAGGGACAGGGTATAATTCAGCCCCAGCATTTT.

There are a few counts of this clonotype. V and J are TRBV7-6 and TRBJ2-1, with no clear D. The V and J ends lost 10 bases and 0 bases respectively, with 10 bases between them. Germline CDR1 and CDR2: SGHVS and FNYEAQ. The CDR3 runs 13 residues. DNA of the CDR3: TGTGCCACTTCGGTGGGCTCCTACAATGAGCAGTTCTTC. As protein: CATSVGSYNEQFF.

This clonotype was counted a few times. J is TRBJ2-3 and V is TRBV7-9, with D possibly TRBD2 on 6 matching bases. The germline V and J ends were trimmed by 1 base and 0 bases, with 8 bases remaining between them. This CDR3 region has 15 residues. Looked up from germline, CDR1 is SEHNR and CDR2 is FQNEAQ (reference sequence). The CDR3 nucleotides read TGTGCCAGCAGCTTAGGGCGGGGCAGCACAGATACGCAGTATTTT. Its translation: CASSLGRGSTDTQYF.

This clonotype has only a few counts. The rearrangement joins TRBV12-3 or TRBV12-4 to TRBJ1-1; D unclear. The germline V and J ends were trimmed by 6 bases and 2 bases, with 13 bases remaining between them. CDR3 length: 14 residues. CDR3 nucleotide sequence: TGTGCCAGCAGGGACCATGGGGTTAACACTGAAGCTTTCTTT. This gives the protein CASRDHGVNTEAFF.

V and J are TRBV10-3 and TRBJ2-1; 11 bases align to TRBD2. The germline V gene has CDR1 ENHRY and CDR2 SYGVKD. The CDR3 loop spans 16 amino acids. The V and J ends lost 3 bases and 7 bases, in that order; junction bases with no gene match: 8. CDR3 protein: CAISDGLAGGLNEQFF. Written as DNA, the CDR3 is TGTGCCATCAGTGATGGTCTAGCGGGAGGTTTGAATGAGCAGTTCTTC.

The rearrangement links TRBV10-2 to TRBJ2-3; tentatively, D is TRBD1 (6 bases). V dropped 5 bases and J dropped 5 bases, with 14 bases sitting between them. The CDR3 loop spans 14 amino acids. Looked up from germline, CDR1 is WSHSY and CDR2 is SAAADI. The CDR3 coding sequence is TGCGCCAGCAGTATCCAGGGGACGGGAGATACGCAGTATTTT. Translation gives CASSIQGTGDTQYF.

Only one count was recorded for this clonotype. DNA of the CDR3: TGTGCCAGCAGCCTCGGGGGGGGAAAGTACAATGAGCAGTTCTTC. This translates into CASSLGGGKYNEQFF. The rearrangement links TRBV7-9 to TRBJ2-1, with 8 nucleotides matching TRBD2. The germline CDR1 and CDR2 sequences are SEHNR and FQNEAQ (reference sequence). V trimming: 5 bases; J trimming: 4 bases; junction bases outside the gene matches: 7. This CDR3 is built from 15 residues.

The sample holds a few counts of this clonotype. This chain connects TRBV10-3 to TRBJ2-5; D is perhaps TRBD1 (6 bases). Germline V gene lookup returns CDR1 ENHRY and CDR2 SYGVKD. The CDR3 consists of 13 residues. Trimming took off 6 bases at V and 5 bases at J, with 13 bases between the two ends. The CDR3 region has the DNA TGTGCCATCAGGCGGACAGAGAAGGAGACCCAGTACTTC. This sequence encodes CAIRRTEKETQYF.

In its sample, this clonotype was seen a few times. V gene TRBV7-3 combines with J gene TRBJ1-5; TRBD1 agrees at 10 bases. The germline gives CDR1 SGHTA, CDR2 FQGTGA. V shed 1 base and J 7 bases; nucleotides not matched to a gene: 19. CDR3 length: 20 amino acids. CDR3 sequence: CASSLSRTTAGGDRGQPQHF. The CDR3 DNA is TGTGCCAGCAGCTTAAGCCGAACAACGGCAGGAGGGGACAGGGGACAGCCCCAGCATTTT.

This clonotype appeared many times. The genes are TRBV7-6 and TRBJ2-5; maybe TRBD2 (6 bases). Germline values: CDR1 SGHVS, CDR2 FNYEAQ. This CDR3 has 13 residues. Trimming shortened V by 3 bases and J by 4 bases, and 9 bases separated the two germline ends. The CDR3, as DNA: TGTGCCAGCAGCTTCGGGGGACCAGAGACCCAGTACTTC. Its protein product is CASSFGGPETQYF.

This clonotype was picked up one time. This CDR3 reads CASSPRQETQYF. The CDR3 DNA reads as TGTGCCAGCTCACCACGTCAAGAGACCCAGTACTTC. V usage is TRBV18 and J usage is TRBJ2-5; D not resolved. CDR1 is KGHSH and CDR2 is LQKENI in the germline V gene. Trimming stripped 1 base from V and 2 bases from J, with 2 bases between. The CDR3 covers 12 residues.

The rearrangement uses TRBV7-9 and TRBJ2-7; D is possibly TRBD1 or TRBD2 (5 bases each). Trimming removed 2 bases from V and 3 bases from J, with 11 bases in between. Germline V gene sequence: CDR1 SEHNR, CDR2 FQNEAQ (reference sequence). The CDR3 is made up of 14 amino acids. The CDR3 bases are TGTGCCAGCAGCTTACCGGGACCCAGCTACGAGCAGTACTTC. It specifies CASSLPGPSYEQYF.

This clonotype came up a few times. The chain is built from TRBV7-9 and TRBJ2-1, with D maybe TRBD1 (5 bases). The germline gives CDR1 SEHNR, CDR2 FQNEAQ (reference sequence). The CDR3 has 13 amino acids. V shed 5 bases and J shed 4 bases, with 9 bases lying between them. The CDR3 loop is CASSPDSYNEQFF. CDR3 DNA: TGTGCCAGCAGCCCTGACAGTTACAATGAGCAGTTCTTC.

The chain couples TRBV12-3 or TRBV12-4 to TRBJ1-3, with 9 bases identical to TRBD1. The V and J ends lost 6 bases and 4 bases, in that order; junction bases with no gene match: 4. This CDR3 has 14 amino acids. Here the CDR3 reads CASSEGQGGNTIYF. DNA for the CDR3: TGTGCCAGCAGCGAGGGACAGGGCGGAAACACCATATATTTT.

This clonotype was seen more than once but under ten times. The chain combines TRBV2 with TRBJ1-2, with D maybe TRBD1 (6 bases). The CDR3 has 15 residues. Germline V gives CDR1 SNHLY, CDR2 FYNNEI. CDR3 in DNA: TGTGCGAGCGAGGACAGCCTCTCCCCCTGGGGAGGATACACCTTC. It specifies CASEDSLSPWGGYTF.

This clonotype was counted only a few times. The chain links TRBV5-4 to TRBJ2-2; D might be TRBD1 or TRBD2, each matching 6 bases. This CDR3 has 14 residues. V was pared by 2 bases and J by 9 bases, with 14 bases between. Germline lookup yields CDR1 SGHNT and CDR2 YYREEE (reference sequence). CDR3 nucleotides: TGTGCCAGCAGCTTAGAAAGGGGGGCCCGGGAGCTGTTTTTT. Amino acid sequence: CASSLERGARELFF.

CDR3 nucleotide sequence: TGTGCCAGCAGCTTCCGAGATGGAGACTACGAGCAGTACTTC. It is translated as CASSFRDGDYEQYF. The rearrangement links TRBV7-9 to TRBJ2-7; no definite D call. The CDR3 is 14 amino acids. Germline CDR1 SEHNR, CDR2 FQNEAQ (reference sequence). V lost 3 bases and J 3 bases, leaving 12 bases between the germline ends.

This clonotype was observed a few times. The chain joins TRBV7-9 to TRBJ2-2, with 9 nucleotides matching TRBD1. The germline gives CDR1 SEHNR, CDR2 FQNEAQ (reference sequence). The junction had 11 bases not matched to a gene; V was cut back by 4 bases and J by 2 bases. This CDR3 contains 18 residues. CDR3 protein: CASSSKGEDRGNTGELFF. CDR3 DNA: TGTGCCAGCAGCTCGAAGGGGGAGGACAGGGGAAACACCGGGGAGCTGTTTTTT.

This clonotype turned up a few times. This sequence joins TRBV27 and TRBJ2-6; D uncertain. This CDR3 is built from 15 residues. V lost 7 bases, J lost 4 bases, and 14 bases lay in between. Looked up from germline, CDR1 is MNHEY and CDR2 is SMNVEV (reference sequence). CDR3 sequence: CASTRVASGANVLTF. The CDR3, as DNA: TGTGCCAGCACCCGGGTTGCTTCCGGGGCCAACGTCCTGACTTTC.

In its sample, this clonotype was seen once. The V gene is TRBV5-4, the J gene TRBJ2-1, with D tentatively TRBD1 (6 bases). The ends were cut back, 1 base at V and 15 bases at J, with 20 bases in the middle. This CDR3 spans 14 amino acids. Germline CDR1 reads SGHNT; CDR2 reads YYREEE (reference sequence). CDR3 nucleotides: TGTGCCAGCAGCTTGTGGGACAACTACAATGAGACGTTCTTC. This sequence encodes CASSLWDNYNETFF. Complete variable domain (other parts from reference TRBV5-4 and TRBJ2-1): ETGVTQSPTHLIKTRGQQVTLRCSSQSGHNTVSWYQQALGQGPQFIFQYYREEENGRGNFPPRFSGLQFPNYSSELNVNALELDDSALYLCASSLWDNYNETFFGPGTRLTVL.